This T cell receptor (beta chain) came from a study of shared clonotypes between healthy human individuals. Here immunoSEQ multiplex PCR was the method, and the copy in TCRdb shows in-frame clones only, minus some. The table lists about 2 million clones, roughly 94% of them singletons. CD45RO-negative, CCR7-selected cells formed the naive CD8 fraction, which excluded terminally differentiated effector memory CD45RA+ cells. Sequenced sample: naive CD8+ T cells sorted from blood. The receptor was derived from a man younger than 30 in good health.

The CDR3 region is CSVDPGAGYEQYF. CDR3 nucleotide sequence: TGCAGCGTTGATCCTGGGGCTGGCTACGAGCAGTACTTC. The chain carries TRBV29-1 and TRBJ2-7, with D perhaps matching TRBD1 (5 bases). V shed 3 bases and J shed 3 bases, with 12 bases lying between them. The CDR3 is made up of 13 amino acids. Germline V gives CDR1 SQVTM, CDR2 ANQGSEA.